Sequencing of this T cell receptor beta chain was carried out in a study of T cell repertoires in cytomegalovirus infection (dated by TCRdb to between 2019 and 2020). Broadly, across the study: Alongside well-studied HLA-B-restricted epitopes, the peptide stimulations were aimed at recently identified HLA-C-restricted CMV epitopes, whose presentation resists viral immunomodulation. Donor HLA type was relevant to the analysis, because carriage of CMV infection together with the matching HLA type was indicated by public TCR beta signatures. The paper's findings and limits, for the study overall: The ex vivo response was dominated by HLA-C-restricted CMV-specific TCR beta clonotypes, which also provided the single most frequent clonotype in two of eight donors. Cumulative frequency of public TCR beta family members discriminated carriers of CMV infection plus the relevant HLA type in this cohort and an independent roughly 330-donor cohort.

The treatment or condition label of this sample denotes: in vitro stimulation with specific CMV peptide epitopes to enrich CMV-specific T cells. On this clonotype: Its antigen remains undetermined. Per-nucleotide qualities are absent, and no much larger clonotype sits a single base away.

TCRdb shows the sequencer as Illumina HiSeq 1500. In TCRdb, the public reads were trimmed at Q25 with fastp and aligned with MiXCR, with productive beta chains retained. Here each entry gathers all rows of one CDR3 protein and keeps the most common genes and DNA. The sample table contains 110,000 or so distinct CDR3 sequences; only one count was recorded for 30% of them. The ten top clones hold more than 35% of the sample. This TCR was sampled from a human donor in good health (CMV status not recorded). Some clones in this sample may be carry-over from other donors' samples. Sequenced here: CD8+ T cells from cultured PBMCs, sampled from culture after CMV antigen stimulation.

The CDR3 corresponds to CATSDMGSGNEQFF. The nucleotide sequence is given as TGTGCCACCAGTGACATGGGAAGCGGGAATGAGCAGTTCTTC. The chain joins TRBV24-1 to TRBJ2-1, and perhaps TRBD2 as D gene, on 6 matching bases. The CDR3 spans 14 residues, from the cysteine through the phenylalanine. Only the CDR3 DNA stays, 42 bases, in frame from base 1. From the germline V gene, CDR1 is KGHDR and CDR2 is SFDVKD. V drops 4 bases and J drops 7 bases, leaving 13 bases in between.